Listed below are T cell receptor beta chains from one sample, sequenced in a study of T cell repertoires in cytomegalovirus infection. Via MiXCR, TCRdb re-called the reads, giving one row per CDR3 protein. The table records around 740,000 distinct CDR3 sequences, 35% to 40% of them present only once. The specimen sequenced was PBMCs. Every receptor here comes from a human donor in good health (CMV status not recorded). Some clones in this sample may be carry-over from other donors' samples. Both conserved end residues are part of each CDR3. D genes are given only for firm matches. Size is omitted from some rows. Given values are once, few, many or a class for expanded clones.

DNA: TGTGCCAGCAGTTCCTCCTCGGGGCGGGACACTGAAGCTTTCTTT; CDR3: CASSSSSGRDTEAFF; size: .; J: TRBJ1-1; V: TRBV28; D: .
DNA: TGTGCCAGCAGTGAATCCGGCAGAGCCAACTATGGCTACACCTTC; CDR3: CASSESGRANYGYTF; size: few; J: TRBJ1-2; V: TRBV25-1; D: .
DNA: TGTGCCAGCAGTACACCTCGGGACTCGCTAACCTACGAGCAGTACTTC; CDR3: CASSTPRDSLTYEQYF; size: few; J: TRBJ2-7; V: TRBV28; D: .
DNA: TGTGCCAGCAGGGAACAGCTAAACACCGGGGAGCTGTTTTTT; CDR3: CASREQLNTGELFF; size: few; J: TRBJ2-2; V: TRBV2; D: .
DNA: TGTGCCAGCTGGGCGGAGCTCAACACTGAAGCTTTCTTT; CDR3: CASWAELNTEAFF; size: .; J: TRBJ1-1; V: TRBV28; D: .
DNA: TGCGCCAGCAGCCAAGTTCACGGAGAGGCAGTGGGTGGCTACACCTTC; CDR3: CASSQVHGEAVGGYTF; size: .; J: TRBJ1-2; V: TRBV4-1; D: .
DNA: TGCAGCGTTGACGACACTGAAGCTTTCTTT; CDR3: CSVDDTEAFF; size: .; J: TRBJ1-1; V: TRBV29-1; D: .
DNA: TGTGCCAGTAGTTTAGCGGGAGTGTGGGGCAATGAGCAGTTCTTC; CDR3: CASSLAGVWGNEQFF; size: .; J: TRBJ2-1; V: TRBV19; D: TRBD2
DNA: TGTGCCACCATCCGGGGATATGGCACAGATACGCAGTATTTT; CDR3: CATIRGYGTDTQYF; size: .; J: TRBJ2-3; V: TRBV28; D: .
DNA: TGTGCCAGCAGTCCGAACAGGGGATACACCGGGGAGCTGTTTTTT; CDR3: CASSPNRGYTGELFF; size: .; J: TRBJ2-2; V: TRBV12-3/TRBV12-4; D: TRBD1
DNA: TGCGCCAGCAGAACATTGGATACGCAGTATTTT; CDR3: CASRTLDTQYF; size: .; J: TRBJ2-3; V: TRBV10-2; D: .
DNA: TGTGCCAGCAGTGCCTCGGGACAGGGAGCCGGGGAGCTGTTTTTT; CDR3: CASSASGQGAGELFF; size: .; J: TRBJ2-2; V: TRBV2; D: TRBD1
DNA: TGTGCCAGTACGAAACAGTGGGATCAGCCCCAGCATTTT; CDR3: CASTKQWDQPQHF; size: .; J: TRBJ1-5; V: TRBV19; D: .
DNA: TGTGCCAGCAGTTTCGTACAGGGGGAAGGAGTCACTGAAGCTTTCTTT; CDR3: CASSFVQGEGVTEAFF; size: few; J: TRBJ1-1; V: TRBV28; D: TRBD1
DNA: TGTGCCAGTAGTACCCTAGGGGCGGGGAACACTGAAGCTTTCTTT; CDR3: CASSTLGAGNTEAFF; size: .; J: TRBJ1-1; V: TRBV19; D: .
DNA: TGTGCCAGCAGCTTAGTGGCCGGGATATCATCGAACACCGGGGAGCTGTTTTTT; CDR3: CASSLVAGISSNTGELFF; size: .; J: TRBJ2-2; V: TRBV11-3; D: .
DNA: TGTGCCAGCAGCAACCCCGGCAGCTACGAGCAGTACTTC; CDR3: CASSNPGSYEQYF; size: few; J: TRBJ2-7; V: TRBV11-3; D: .
DNA: TGTGCCAGCAGCTGGGGACAGACTCCTTCTGGAAACACCATATATTTT; CDR3: CASSWGQTPSGNTIYF; size: .; J: TRBJ1-3; V: TRBV7-9; D: TRBD1
DNA: TGTGCCAGCAGCCTCCCCGGGACTAGCGGCAACATTCAGTACTTC; CDR3: CASSLPGTSGNIQYF; size: .; J: TRBJ2-4; V: TRBV12-3/TRBV12-4; D: TRBD2
DNA: TGTGCCAGCAGCTTAGCCGGGGGCGGTCAGCCCCAGCATTTT; CDR3: CASSLAGGGQPQHF; size: many; J: TRBJ1-5; V: TRBV11-2; D: .
DNA: TGTGCCAGCAGCTTTAGACGGGAAACCAGTGAAAAACTGTTTTTT; CDR3: CASSFRRETSEKLFF; size: few; J: TRBJ1-4; V: TRBV7-9; D: .
DNA: TGTGCCAGCAGCTTAATGGCGCCAAACACCGGGGAGCTGTTTTTT; CDR3: CASSLMAPNTGELFF; size: few; J: TRBJ2-2; V: TRBV7-9; D: .
DNA: TGCAGCGTTCTCCACCGCTTCGGACAGATTAACTATGGCTACACCTTC; CDR3: CSVLHRFGQINYGYTF; size: .; J: TRBJ1-2; V: TRBV29-1; D: .
DNA: TGTGCCACCAGCAGAGAGAGGGGCAGCTCCTACAATGAGCAGTTCTTC; CDR3: CATSRERGSSYNEQFF; size: .; J: TRBJ2-1; V: TRBV15; D: .
DNA: TGTGCCAGCAGCTTAGGGAACAGGGGTTGGACTGAAGCTTTCTTT; CDR3: CASSLGNRGWTEAFF; size: few; J: TRBJ1-1; V: TRBV11-2; D: TRBD1
DNA: TGTGCCAGCAGCTTGAGAAGTACTGAAAAACTGTTTTTT; CDR3: CASSLRSTEKLFF; size: .; J: TRBJ1-4; V: TRBV5-6; D: .
DNA: TGTGCCAGTAAGGACGCGCCAGGGGTTTTAGTAGCTTTCTTT; CDR3: CASKDAPGVLVAFF; size: few; J: TRBJ1-1; V: TRBV19; D: .
DNA: TGTGCCAGCAGTTTCTGGCAGGCACGCAACACTGAAGCTTTCTTT; CDR3: CASSFWQARNTEAFF; size: few; J: TRBJ1-1; V: TRBV12-3/TRBV12-4; D: .
DNA: TGTGCCAGTAGTATGAGGGGGGAGGGGACCAATGAGCAGTTCTTC; CDR3: CASSMRGEGTNEQFF; size: few; J: TRBJ2-1; V: TRBV19; D: .
DNA: TGTGCCAGCAGCTTAGCTATTAGACTAGCGGGGGACACAGATACGCAGTATTTT; CDR3: CASSLAIRLAGDTDTQYF; size: few; J: TRBJ2-3; V: TRBV7-2; D: TRBD2
DNA: TGTGCCAGTAGGGGACAGGGGCACAATCAGCCCCAGCATTTT; CDR3: CASRGQGHNQPQHF; size: few; J: TRBJ1-5; V: TRBV19; D: TRBD1
DNA: TGTGCTAGTGCCCCCCCGGGAGCCAATGAGCAGTTCTTC; CDR3: CASAPPGANEQFF; size: .; J: TRBJ2-1; V: TRBV12-5; D: .
DNA: TGCGCCAGCAGCCAAGGACCAGGGTACACGGAAGCTTTCTTT; CDR3: CASSQGPGYTEAFF; size: once; J: TRBJ1-1; V: TRBV4-1; D: .
DNA: TGTGCCAGCAGTCGACCCCAGACAGGGCAAGAGACCCAGTACTTC; CDR3: CASSRPQTGQETQYF; size: .; J: TRBJ2-5; V: TRBV2; D: TRBD1
DNA: TGTGCCAGCAGCACCGGGCGTGGGTACGGGCAGTACTTC; CDR3: CASSTGRGYGQYF; size: .; J: TRBJ2-7; V: TRBV7-2; D: .
DNA: TGTGCCATCAGCTTATACGGGGCGAACACTGAATCTTTCTTT; CDR3: CAISLYGANTESFF; size: once; J: TRBJ1-1; V: TRBV7-8; D: .
DNA: TGTGCCAGCAGCCTGGGACAGACACCTAGCAATCAGCCCCAGCATTTT; CDR3: CASSLGQTPSNQPQHF; size: few; J: TRBJ1-5; V: TRBV5-6; D: TRBD1
DNA: TGTGCCAGCAGCCCATCCGGGACATCGATGGAGCAGTACTTC; CDR3: CASSPSGTSMEQYF; size: .; J: TRBJ2-7; V: TRBV5-4; D: .
DNA: TGTGCCAGCAGTTTATTCAGCAATACGCAGTATTTT; CDR3: CASSLFSNTQYF; size: .; J: TRBJ2-3; V: TRBV12-3/TRBV12-4; D: .
DNA: TGTGCCACCAGCAGAGATCCCCGGACAGGGGGCACAGATACGCAGTATTTT; CDR3: CATSRDPRTGGTDTQYF; size: .; J: TRBJ2-3; V: TRBV15; D: TRBD1
DNA: TGCAGTGCTAGAGCTCCGGGATATCGGGTCACCTACGAGCAGTACTTC; CDR3: CSARAPGYRVTYEQYF; size: .; J: TRBJ2-7; V: TRBV20-1; D: .
DNA: TGTGCCAGCAGCCCTCGTTCGTACGGGGATGAGCAGTTCTTC; CDR3: CASSPRSYGDEQFF; size: few; J: TRBJ2-1; V: TRBV28; D: .